Listed here are 11 T cell receptor beta chains from one sample, sequenced in a study of T cell changes during pregnancy in multiple sclerosis. The method was immunoSEQ multiplex PCR; TCRdb's version includes in-frame clones alone and lacks a portion of them. The sample consists of some 100,000 clones, more than 85% of them appearing once. The material was peripheral blood, obtained in the second trimester of pregnancy. The receptors stem from a female donor with multiple sclerosis, enrolled in a pregnancy study.

CDR3 in amino acids: CASSFSANQPQHF. The CDR3 DNA reads as TGTGCCAGCAGCTTTTCCGCGAATCAGCCCCAGCATTTT. The V call is TRBV5-8, the J call TRBJ1-5; D uncertain. Germline assignment: CDR1 SGHTS and CDR2 YDEGEE. This CDR3 has 13 residues. Trimming left V 2 bases short and J 4 bases short, with 7 bases between.

This chain uses TRBV19 with TRBJ2-2, with TRBD2 matching 8 bases. There are 16 residues in the CDR3. The germline CDR1 and CDR2 sequences are LNHDA and SQIVND (reference sequence). V lost 3 bases to trimming and J lost 7 bases; unmatched junction nucleotides: 10. The CDR3 coding sequence is TGTGCCAGTAGTATCACCGGGACTAGTATTATCGGGGAGCTGTTTTTT. It is translated as CASSITGTSIIGELFF.

The chain has TRBV6-4 and TRBJ2-1, with TRBD2 as a possible D gene (7 bases). Trimming cost V 5 bases and J 8 bases, with 13 bases left between them. Per the germline V gene, CDR1 is MRHNA and CDR2 is SNTAGT. The CDR3 extends over 13 amino acids. The CDR3 sequence: CASSRREGDEQFF. The CDR3 DNA reads TGTGCCAGCAGTAGGAGGGAGGGGGATGAGCAGTTCTTC.

The V and J genes are TRBV7-9 and TRBJ2-3, with 16 bases that match TRBD2. V was pared by 3 bases and J by 2 bases, with 8 bases of the junction left unmatched. Germline CDR1 and CDR2: SEHNR and FQNEAQ (reference sequence). The CDR3 is 19 amino acids. CDR3 amino acids: CASSLSGTSGGDLTDTQYF. CDR3 in DNA: TGTGCCAGCAGCTTGTCCGGGACTAGCGGGGGGGACCTCACAGATACGCAGTATTTT.

In DNA form, the CDR3 reads TGTGCCAGCAGCTTACAAGGAGCGCCTTACAATGAGCAGTTCTTC. Protein product: CASSLQGAPYNEQFF. The chain joins TRBV7-9 to TRBJ2-1, with D unclear. Germline V gene data show CDR1 as SEHNR and CDR2 as FQNEAQ (reference sequence). The CDR3 runs 15 residues. V lost 2 bases to trimming and J lost 4 bases, with 12 bases between them.

The chain recombines TRBV7-9 with TRBJ1-1; tentative D call: TRBD1 (6 bases). The CDR3 contains 13 residues. CDR1 and CDR2 from the germline V gene are SEHNR and FQNEAQ (reference sequence). V lost 8 bases, J lost 1 base, and 11 bases lay in between. CDR3 coding DNA: TGTGCCAGCGGGAAACAGGGGAACACTGAAGCTTTCTTT. Its translation is CASGKQGNTEAFF. Full variable domain (missing parts from reference TRBV7-9 and TRBJ1-1): DTGVSQNPRHKITKRGQNVTFRCDPISEHNRLYWYRQTLGQGPEFLTYFQNEAQLEKSRLLSDRFSAERPKGSFSTLEIQRTEQGDSAMYLCASGKQGNTEAFFGQGTRLTVV.

This rearrangement joins TRBV28 to TRBJ2-1, with 12 bases that match TRBD2. The junction had 6 bases not matched to a gene; V was cut back by 4 bases and J by 5 bases. The CDR3 contains 16 residues. Per the germline V gene, CDR1 is MDHEN and CDR2 is SYDVKM. The CDR3 here is CASSSHLAGGDNEQFF. The CDR3 nucleotides read TGTGCCAGCAGTTCCCATCTAGCGGGAGGGGACAATGAGCAGTTCTTC.

The V and J genes are TRBV4-1 and TRBJ2-3, with D unresolved. Germline loops: CDR1 MGHRA, CDR2 YSYEKL. This CDR3 has 16 amino acids. Trimming took off 4 bases at V and 7 bases at J, with 21 bases between the two ends. In nucleotides, the CDR3 is TGCGCCAGCAGCCTGTCGGGTGAGGAGTGGTCGTATACGCAGTATTTT. This codes for CASSLSGEEWSYTQYF.

The chain is built from TRBV18 and TRBJ2-7; D remains ambiguous. Per the germline V gene, CDR1 is KGHSH and CDR2 is LQKENI. Between the trimmed V and J ends, which lost 3 bases and 7 bases, there was a span of 13 bases. This CDR3 is built from 13 residues. CDR3 amino acids: CASSPFDTREQYF. In DNA form, the CDR3 reads TGTGCCAGCTCACCCTTTGACACCCGGGAGCAGTACTTC.

The V call is TRBV6-6, the J call TRBJ2-3, with D perhaps matching TRBD1 (6 bases). The CDR3 sequence is 16 residues long. CDR1 and CDR2 (germline): MNHNY, SVGAGI (reference sequence). The V end lost 3 bases, the J end lost 2 bases, and 15 bases lay between the germline ends. CDR3 region: CASSYGGAGYTDTQYF. The CDR3 region has the DNA TGTGCCAGCAGTTATGGGGGCGCGGGTTACACAGATACGCAGTATTTT.

The chain is built from TRBV19 and TRBJ2-5; 8 positions match TRBD1. Germline trimming cut 5 bases from V and 6 bases from J; bases unmatched to any gene: 8. Germline V lookup: CDR1 LNHDA, CDR2 SQIVND (reference sequence). The length of the CDR3 is 14 residues. CDR3 sequence: CASSPGQVIQTQYF. CDR3 coding DNA: TGTGCCAGTAGTCCGGGACAGGTAATCCAGACCCAGTACTTC.